A single sample gave rise to the 9 T cell receptor beta chains below, sequenced in a study of cytomegalovirus exposure and HLA in healthy donors. It was with 60 Vbeta and 13 Jbeta primers that the PCR ran. The table came from immunoSEQ multiplex PCR; TCRdb's copy has only in-frame clones and leaves some out. The data show over 70,000 clones, and the top ten clones hold roughly 4.7%. The sequenced sample was PBMCs. The receptors derive from a woman aged 40-49 years in good health and CMV-seropositive.

J is TRBJ1-1 and V is TRBV6-1; no firm D call. The germline V and J ends were trimmed by 1 base and 4 bases, with 13 bases remaining between them. This CDR3 spans 15 amino acids. Germline values: CDR1 MNHNS, CDR2 SASEGT. This chain's CDR3 is CASSEDMGSATEAFF. The DNA for the CDR3 is TGTGCCAGCAGTGAAGATATGGGCTCGGCCACTGAAGCTTTCTTT.

The rearrangement uses TRBV28 and TRBJ1-2; D may be TRBD1 (5 bases). CDR3 length: 14 amino acids. Germline values: CDR1 MDHEN, CDR2 SYDVKM. With 6 bases removed from V and 8 bases from J, the gap between germline ends came to 19 bases. CDR3 sequence: CASRAGRESEGYTF. For the CDR3, the DNA is TGTGCCAGCAGGGCGGGGCGGGAAAGTGAAGGCTACACCTTC.

This chain uses TRBV27 with TRBJ2-3; D may be TRBD1 (6 bases). This CDR3 is built from 13 residues. The germline gives CDR1 MNHEY, CDR2 SMNVEV (reference sequence). Trimming shortened V by 5 bases and J by 6 bases, and 12 bases separated the two germline ends. For the CDR3, the DNA is TGTGCCAGCAGTCCACATAGGGGGGATACGCAGTATTTT. Translating it yields CASSPHRGDTQYF.

This chain joins TRBV5-1 and TRBJ2-4, with 8 nucleotides matching TRBD2. Germline-derived CDR1 and CDR2 are SGHRS and YFSETQ. Trimming cost V 0 bases and J 8 bases; bases outside gene matches: 7. This CDR3 is 15 amino acids long. This CDR3 is CASSLAGNGRDIQYF. CDR3 sequence (DNA): TGCGCCAGCAGCTTGGCCGGTAACGGGAGGGACATTCAGTACTTC.

The chain couples TRBV28 to TRBJ2-1, with a tentative D call TRBD1 (6 bases). The germline CDR1 and CDR2 sequences are MDHEN and SYDVKM. The CDR3 length is 13 residues. The ends were cut back, 6 bases at V and 6 bases at J, with 12 bases in the middle. The CDR3 loop is CASRTTGFNEQFF. The CDR3 region has the DNA TGTGCCAGCAGGACGACAGGATTCAATGAGCAGTTCTTC.

This chain uses TRBV19 with TRBJ2-6; D gene uncertain. The ends were cut back, 4 bases at V and 0 bases at J, with 7 bases in the middle. Germline values: CDR1 LNHDA, CDR2 SQIVND (reference sequence). The CDR3 sequence is 15 residues long. CDR3 residues: CASSTLSSGANVLTF. The CDR3 DNA is TGTGCCAGTAGTACTCTTTCCTCTGGGGCCAACGTCCTGACTTTC.

This chain joins TRBV27 and TRBJ2-1; TRBD2 matches 8 bases. Germline CDR1 and CDR2: MNHEY and SMNVEV (reference sequence). The J segment lost 8 bases and the V segment lost 2 bases, leaving 11 bases of the junction unmatched. The CDR3 covers 16 residues. The CDR3 DNA follows: TGTGCCAGCAGTTTAACCTCCGGGACTAGATTATATGAGCAGTTCTTC. Protein product: CASSLTSGTRLYEQFF.

The J gene is TRBJ2-1, the V gene TRBV19; 11 bases are a match to TRBD1. The length of the CDR3 is 13 residues. Germline CDR1 LNHDA, CDR2 SQIVND (reference sequence). The trim removed 10 bases at V and 8 bases at J, leaving 7 bases unmatched. In DNA form, the CDR3 reads TGTGCCATCGCACGGGGACAGGGGGATGAGCAGTTCTTC. It codes for CAIARGQGDEQFF. The whole variable domain, remainder taken from reference TRBV19 and TRBJ2-1, is DGGITQSPKYLFRKEGQNVTLSCEQNLNHDAMYWYRQDPGQGLRLIYYSQIVNDFQKGDIAEGYSVSREKKESFPLTVTSAQKNPTAFYLCAIARGQGDEQFFGPGTRLTVL.

V usage is TRBV4-3 and J usage is TRBJ1-2; D gene unclear. V was cut by 0 bases and J by 7 bases, with 9 bases left in between. This CDR3 has 13 residues. CDR1 is LGHNA, CDR2 YSLEER, per germline. The CDR3, as DNA: TGCGCCAGCAGCCAAGATCGGCGGGGTGGCTACACCTTC. Translation: CASSQDRRGGYTF.